This T cell receptor beta chain emerged from a study of control samples from healthy donors and cancer patients (dated by TCRdb to 2018 to 2021). The library was built by means of the immunoSEQ multiplex PCR assay. TCRdb took over this immuneACCESS table, retaining in-frame rearrangements with V and J assigned. Such tables are incomplete; in checked studies, under half of the missing clones stem from an unresolved V gene, and the remainder is unexplained. The sample includes about 130,000 clones, with over 80% observed a single time. The ten largest clones represent roughly 1.9% of the sample. With regard to this clone: Its antigen is not yet known. Relative to the germline gene, one junction end is altered; a read error may explain this. The same CDR3 is also encoded by other DNA sequences in this sample.

The germline V gene (reference sequence) supplies CDR1 MNHNY and CDR2 SVGAGI. The CDR3 runs 12 amino acids, cysteine and phenylalanine included. The only DNA kept is the CDR3, 36 bases in frame from the first base. This sequence was found in a woman between 50 and 59 years old in good health. Sequencing input: blood. Recombination joined TRBV6-6 with TRBJ2-4; the D segment is perhaps TRBD1 or TRBD2, each sharing 5 matched bases. The CDR3 region has the sequence CASSYRGEGFRF. The nucleotide sequence reads TGTGCCAGCAGCTACCGAGGAGAGGGGTTTAGGTTC.